One sample yielded the 9 T cell receptor beta chains listed below, sequenced in a study of cytomegalovirus exposure and HLA in healthy donors. The PCR used 60 Vbeta and 13 Jbeta primers. Some clones are missing from TCRdb's copy, which holds only in-frame ones; the method was immunoSEQ multiplex PCR. This table has roughly 100,000 clones, roughly three quarters appearing once. Material: PBMCs. Receptors were obtained from a woman between 35 and 50 years old in good health and CMV-seronegative.

This chain uses TRBV15 with TRBJ2-1; no clear D gene. CDR3 length: 11 amino acids. Trimming removed 8 bases from V and 5 bases from J, with 7 bases in between. Germline values: CDR1 LNHNV, CDR2 YYDKDF (reference sequence). The CDR3 reads CATHSNNEQFF. The CDR3 DNA reads TGTGCCACCCACAGCAACAATGAGCAGTTCTTC.

V gene TRBV18 combines with J gene TRBJ2-5; no reliable D call. Germline-derived CDR1 and CDR2 are KGHSH and LQKENI. The CDR3 spans 16 residues. V was clipped by 3 bases and J by 0 bases, with 14 bases between them. CDR3 DNA sequence: TGTGCCAGCTCACCCATCTCGACACCGTACCAAGAGACCCAGTACTTC. Its translation is CASSPISTPYQETQYF.

Written as DNA, the CDR3 is TGTGCCAGCAGCTTAACTGCTAGCTTGGCCAATGAGCAGTTCTTC. Protein sequence: CASSLTASLANEQFF. V gene TRBV7-3 combines with J gene TRBJ2-1, with TRBD2 as a possible D gene (5 bases). V was pared by 0 bases and J by 6 bases, with 12 bases between. The CDR3 covers 15 residues. Germline CDR1 SGHTA, CDR2 FQGTGA.

The V and J genes are TRBV25-1 and TRBJ2-1; the match to TRBD2 covers 16 bases. With 3 bases clipped from V and 7 bases from J, the junction kept 6 bases outside the gene matches. From germline, CDR1 is MGHDK and CDR2 SYGVNS. The CDR3 length is 17 residues. CDR3 in amino acids: CASSEGTSGRARNEQFF. CDR3 bases: TGTGCCAGCAGTGAGGGGACTAGCGGGAGGGCCAGGAATGAGCAGTTCTTC.

The chain couples TRBV29-1 to TRBJ1-1; 8 positions match TRBD1. With 5 bases clipped from V and 8 bases from J, the junction kept 7 bases outside the gene matches. This CDR3 region has 12 residues. CDR1 and CDR2 from the germline V gene are SQVTM and ANQGSEA. As DNA, the CDR3 is TGCAGCGTTTACCAGGGGGCTGGAGAAGCTTTCTTT. It encodes CSVYQGAGEAFF. The whole variable domain, filled in from reference TRBV29-1 and TRBJ1-1, reads SAVISQKPSRDICQRGTSLTIQCQVDSQVTMMFWYRQQPGQSLTLIATANQGSEATYESGFVIDKFPISRPNLTFSTLTVSNMSPEDSSIYLCSVYQGAGEAFFGQGTRLTVV.

The V call is TRBV5-1, the J call TRBJ2-1; D perhaps matches TRBD2 (6 bases). Trimming removed 3 bases at V and 6 bases at J, with 16 bases between. Germline V gene data show CDR1 as SGHRS and CDR2 as YFSETQ. The length of the CDR3 is 15 residues. The CDR3 region has the DNA TGCGCCAGCAGCTCAGGGCGCGGAGGGCCCAATGAGCAGTTCTTC. This codes for CASSSGRGGPNEQFF. Together with reference TRBV5-1 and TRBJ2-1, the CDR3 gives the full variable domain: KAGVTQTPRYLIKTRGQQVTLSCSPISGHRSVSWYQQTPGQGLQFLFEYFSETQRNKGNFPGRFSGRQFSNSRSEMNVSTLELGDSALYLCASSSGRGGPNEQFFGPGTRLTVL.

This clone has a single count. The CDR3 sequence is CASSLTTWGHGNTIYF. CDR3 nucleotide sequence: TGTGCCAGCAGCCTAACCACGTGGGGACACGGGAACACCATATATTTT. V usage is TRBV11-1 and J usage is TRBJ1-3; D is possibly TRBD1 (6 bases). CDR1 SGHAT and CDR2 FQDESV come from the germline V gene (reference sequence). The CDR3 is made up of 16 amino acids. Trimming stripped 5 bases from V and 7 bases from J, with 21 bases between.

Note on this clone: One end of the junction varies from germline; a read error may be responsible. Different DNA sequences within this sample yield the same CDR3. V gene TRBV19 combines with J gene TRBJ2-7; 9 bases map to TRBD2. Per germline, CDR1 LNHDA and CDR2 SQIVND (reference sequence). The CDR3 is made up of 14 amino acids. In nucleotides, the CDR3 is TGCGCCAGTAGTATGTCTAGCGGGGCGTACGAGCAGTACTTC. It specifies CASSMSSGAYEQYF.

The rearrangement joins TRBV2 to TRBJ2-7, with TRBD1 identical over 9 bases. Germline loops: CDR1 SNHLY, CDR2 FYNNEI. The CDR3 is 14 residues long. V lost 8 bases and J lost 0; bases outside the gene matches: 5. CDR3 residues: CASSRDRASYEQYF. CDR3 bases: TGTGCCAGCTCCCGGGACAGGGCCTCCTACGAGCAGTACTTC.